These T cell receptor beta chains were read from a single sample in a study of cytomegalovirus exposure and HLA in healthy donors. Assay: immunoSEQ multiplex PCR; the TCRdb copy retains only in-frame clones and omits some. The sample gives about 50,000 clones, more than 80% of which show up once; around 1.1% is in the top ten. The specimen sequenced was PBMCs. All receptors derive from a young man in good health and CMV-seronegative. Each CDR3 is given with its conserved first and last residue. Fields, in order: D gene, J gene, V gene, clone size, CDR3 protein, CDR3 DNA. The D gene is left open where the match is weak. Clone size, where shown, is once, few, many, or a class for clones that have expanded.

>-|TRBJ1-2|TRBV6-5|-
CASSPGLYYGYTF
TGTGCCAGCAGTCCCGGACTGTACTATGGCTACACCTTC
>-|TRBJ1-2|TRBV6-5|-
CASSLGRGNYGYTF
TGTGCCAGCAGCCTTGGTAGAGGAAACTATGGCTACACCTTC
>TRBD1|TRBJ2-3|TRBV5-1|-
CASSHSGTGGGGGTDTQYF
TGCGCCAGCAGCCACTCCGGGACAGGGGGCGGTGGGGGCACAGATACGCAGTATTTT
>TRBD2|TRBJ2-3|TRBV7-2|-
CASSLEWREAGTDTQYF
TGTGCCAGCAGCTTAGAGTGGCGGGAGGCGGGCACAGATACGCAGTATTTT
>TRBD1|TRBJ1-2|TRBV6-5|-
CASSRTGLNYGYTF
TGTGCCAGCAGTCGGACAGGGTTGAACTATGGCTACACCTTC
>-|TRBJ2-7|TRBV18|-
CASSPLGETENEQYF
TGTGCCAGCTCACCACTGGGTGAGACAGAAAATGAGCAGTACTTC
>-|TRBJ2-2|TRBV7-2|-
CASSLAGRQMWKLFF
TGTGCCAGCAGCTTAGCGGGGCGGCAAATGTGGAAGCTGTTTTTT
>-|TRBJ1-5|TRBV2|-
CASSEEGGQPQHF
TGTGCCAGCAGTGAAGAGGGGGGGCAGCCCCAGCATTTT
>-|TRBJ2-3|TRBV7-2|-
CASSFAETSTDTQYF
TGTGCCAGCAGCTTCGCAGAGACTAGCACAGATACGCAGTATTTT
>TRBD1|TRBJ2-7|TRBV6-5|-
CASSAGQGSDEQYF
TGTGCCAGCAGTGCCGGACAGGGAAGCGACGAGCAGTACTTC
>TRBD1|TRBJ2-7|TRBV6-1|-
CASSEGRRGRTSYEQYF
TGTGCCAGCAGTGAAGGGAGAAGGGGGCGGACGTCCTACGAGCAGTACTTC
>-|TRBJ1-2|TRBV7-2|once
CASSSAIPHGYTF
TGTGCCAGCAGCTCTGCTATCCCCCATGGCTACACCTTC
>-|TRBJ1-1|TRBV29-1|once
CSVLPPGVNTEAFF
TGCAGCGTTCTTCCTCCGGGAGTGAACACTGAAGCTTTCTTT
>TRBD1|TRBJ2-7|TRBV7-2|-
CASSLGGDRVGEQYF
TGTGCCAGCAGCTTAGGAGGTGACAGGGTGGGCGAGCAGTACTTC
>TRBD1|TRBJ1-2|TRBV7-8|-
CASSPGTVNYGYTF
TGTGCCAGCAGCCCGGGGACAGTCAACTATGGCTACACCTTC
>-|TRBJ2-5|TRBV28|once
CASSDYQETQYF
TGTGCCAGCAGCGACTACCAAGAGACCCAGTACTTC
>TRBD1|TRBJ2-7|TRBV11-2|-
CASSYLSGGQGAYEQYF
TGTGCCAGCAGCTATCTCTCGGGGGGACAGGGCGCCTACGAGCAGTACTTC
>TRBD2|TRBJ2-2|TRBV15|-
CATSRGWREYTGELFF
TGTGCCACCAGCAGAGGATGGCGGGAGTACACCGGGGAGCTGTTTTTT
>TRBD2|TRBJ2-1|TRBV4-3|-
CASSQAGLAGVNEQFF
TGCGCCAGCAGCCAAGCGGGACTAGCGGGAGTCAATGAGCAGTTCTTC
>-|TRBJ1-5|TRBV28|-
CASSRGDQPQHF
TGTGCCAGCAGTCGAGGTGATCAGCCCCAGCATTTT
>TRBD2|TRBJ2-5|TRBV7-9|-
CASSAGLAGGRRETQYF
TGTGCCAGCAGCGCAGGCCTAGCGGGAGGGCGGAGAGAGACCCAGTACTTC
>-|TRBJ2-6|TRBV7-8|-
CASSLSSPGANVLTF
TGTGCCAGCAGTCTGAGCTCACCTGGGGCCAACGTCCTGACTTTC
>TRBD2|TRBJ2-7|TRBV4-3|-
CASSQDRDYYEQYF
TGCGCCAGCAGCCAGGACCGGGACTACTACGAGCAGTACTTC
>-|TRBJ1-3|TRBV7-9|-
CASSISGGELRNTIYF
TGTGCCAGCAGCATCTCCGGGGGGGAGTTGAGAAACACCATATATTTT
>-|TRBJ2-7|TRBV6-1|-
CASSEEGPSYEQYF
TGTGCCAGCAGTGAGGAGGGCCCCTCCTACGAGCAGTACTTC
>TRBD1|TRBJ1-2|TRBV2|-
CASSDKDRGYGYTF
TGTGCCAGCAGTGACAAGGACAGGGGATATGGCTACACCTTC
>TRBD2|TRBJ2-1|TRBV19|-
CASSIRSGSFDEQFF
TGTGCCAGTAGTATCAGAAGCGGGAGTTTCGATGAGCAGTTCTTC
>-|TRBJ1-1|TRBV18|-
CASSPSPYTEAFF
TGTGCCAGCTCACCGTCTCCGTACACTGAAGCTTTCTTT
>-|TRBJ2-3|TRBV18|-
CASSPSWTEISTDTQYF
TGTGCCAGCTCACCATCCTGGACAGAAATTAGCACAGATACGCAGTATTTT
>-|TRBJ2-1|TRBV9|few
CASSEDSSYNEQFF
TGTGCCAGCAGCGAGGACAGTTCCTACAATGAGCAGTTCTTC
>-|TRBJ1-4|TRBV6-1|-
CASSEVKVGEKLFF
TGTGCCAGCAGTGAAGTGAAAGTCGGGGAAAAACTGTTTTTT
>-|TRBJ2-1|TRBV4-3|-
CASSTGVASYNEQFF
TGCGCCAGTTCGACCGGGGTAGCTTCCTACAATGAGCAGTTCTTC
>TRBD2|TRBJ2-7|TRBV29-1|-
CSVKVAGVLDEQYF
TGCAGCGTTAAAGTAGCGGGAGTTTTGGACGAGCAGTACTTC
>-|TRBJ1-2|TRBV6-5|-
CASSRGPETNYGYTF
TGTGCCAGCAGTCGCGGGCCGGAAACTAACTATGGCTACACCTTC
>-|TRBJ2-3|TRBV5-1|-
CASSLGAVGRDTQYF
TGCGCCAGCAGCTTGGGGGCGGTGGGGAGAGATACGCAGTATTTT
>TRBD1|TRBJ2-7|TRBV27|-
CASSSRIRDRYYEQYF
TGTGCCAGCAGTTCACGCATCCGGGACAGATACTACGAGCAGTACTTC
>-|TRBJ1-1|TRBV9|once
CASSVVAGVDEAFF
TGTGCCAGCAGCGTAGTGGCCGGGGTTGATGAAGCTTTCTTT
>-|TRBJ1-5|TRBV4-3|-
CASSQDRGQPQHF
TGCGCCAGCAGCCAAGATAGGGGTCAGCCCCAGCATTTT
>TRBD2|TRBJ2-1|TRBV4-1|-
CASSQDRGGRKGEQFF
TGCGCCAGCAGCCAAGATCGTGGCGGGAGAAAGGGTGAGCAGTTCTTC
>-|TRBJ1-2|TRBV2|few
CASSEARTVYGYTF
TGTGCCAGCAGTGAAGCGAGGACAGTCTATGGCTACACCTTC
>TRBD1|TRBJ2-7|TRBV7-9|-
CASGTDGYEQYF
TGTGCCAGCGGGACAGATGGCTACGAGCAGTACTTC
>TRBD1|TRBJ2-2|TRBV18|-
CASSPPGQGTSTGELFF
TGTGCCAGCTCACCGCCCGGACAGGGGACCTCCACCGGGGAGCTGTTTTTT
>TRBD2|TRBJ2-1|TRBV11-2|-
CASSPTSGRAGEQFF
TGTGCCAGCAGCCCAACTAGCGGGAGGGCAGGTGAGCAGTTCTTC
>-|TRBJ2-1|TRBV5-3|once
CARSLVNRAAPEQFF
TGTGCCAGAAGCTTGGTAAACCGAGCGGCCCCGGAGCAGTTCTTC
>TRBD2|TRBJ2-1|TRBV11-2|-
CASSLGGPHNEQFF
TGCGCCAGCAGCCTGGGAGGGCCCCACAATGAGCAGTTCTTC
>TRBD1|TRBJ1-2|TRBV28|-
CASSSPGQVGDYTF
TGTGCCAGCAGTTCCCCAGGACAGGTCGGTGACTACACCTTC
>-|TRBJ1-5|TRBV6-6|once
CASSFIQGSNQPQHF
TGTGCCAGCAGTTTCATACAGGGATCAAATCAGCCCCAGCATTTT
>-|TRBJ1-2|TRBV5-5|-
CASSRERGYGYTF
TGTGCCAGCAGCCGCGAGCGGGGCTATGGCTACACCTTC
>TRBD1|TRBJ2-3|TRBV9|-
CASSAGTGGFFPTDTQYF
TGTGCCAGCAGCGCCGGGACAGGGGGCTTCTTTCCCACAGATACGCAGTATTTT
>TRBD1|TRBJ1-1|TRBV27|-
CASNPDRENTEAFF
TGTGCCAGCAACCCGGACAGGGAGAACACTGAAGCTTTCTTT
>-|TRBJ2-2|TRBV28|-
CASSFRARNTGELFF
TGTGCCAGCAGTTTCAGGGCGCGAAACACCGGGGAGCTGTTTTTT
>-|TRBJ2-5|TRBV5-1|-
CASSLGAEETQYF
TGCGCCAGCAGCTTGGGGGCCGAAGAGACCCAGTACTTC
>TRBD2|TRBJ2-1|TRBV7-2|once
CASSSREGYNEQFF
TGTGCCAGCAGCTCCCGGGAGGGGTACAATGAGCAGTTCTTC
>-|TRBJ1-1|TRBV27|-
CASSSLGGTAEAFF
TGTGCCAGCAGTAGTCTCGGGGGGACCGCTGAAGCTTTCTTT
>-|TRBJ2-7|TRBV7-9|-
CASSPRVATNEQYF
TGTGCCAGCAGCCCCCGGGTAGCGACTAACGAGCAGTACTTC